The T cell receptor beta chain described here comes from a study of CD8 T cells in Susac syndrome. Reverse transcription of roughly 0.45 to 1 ug RNA was performed with random hexamers. Coverage of TCR beta CDR3 amplification by immunoSEQ multiplex PCR extended to 54 Vbeta and 13 Jbeta. TCRdb reprocessed the immunoSEQ multiplex PCR reads via MiXCR and lists one record per CDR3 protein. The profile shows under 550,000 distinct CDR3 sequences, more than 80% of them singletons. V was shortened by 5 bases and J by 8 bases, with 9 bases between the two germline ends. The CDR3 length is 11 residues. Germline V gives CDR1 SGHAT, CDR2 FQNNGV.

Sequenced: CD8+ T cells from PBMCs. The chain couples TRBV11-2 to TRBJ1-1; D ambiguous. The origin of this receptor is a human donor with multiple sclerosis. In nucleotides, the CDR3 is TGTGCCAGCAGCGAAAACAGCGAAGCTTTCTTT. Protein product: CASSENSEAFF.